This T cell receptor (beta chain) comes out of a study of OX40 agonist ivuxolimab in advanced cancers. Study context: Ivuxolimab is a fully human IgG2 antibody that activates OX40 (CD134). At doses from 0.01 to 10 mg/kg, patients were given intravenous ivuxolimab every 2 weeks.

On this clone: Its antigen is as yet unknown.

Study-level points and caveats: Both CD4+ and CD8+ T cell populations in blood had undergone clonal expansion by week 6 at 0.1 to 3.0 mg/kg. Clonal expansion among partial responders at 0.1-3.0 mg/kg ranked near the lowest.

TCRdb keeps only in-frame clones here, not all; method: immunoSEQ multiplex PCR. This repertoire shows around 5,100 clones, approximately 74% found once; its top ten account for around three fifths. This TCR derives from an adult with an advanced solid tumor such as melanoma, head and neck, liver or kidney cancer. This specimen consisted of CD4+ or CD8+ T cells sorted from blood, obtained in a trial of the OX40 agonist ivuxolimab.

The DNA of the CDR3 is TGCGCCAGCAGCCAAGGGGACAGGCACACCGGGGAGCTGTTTTTT. As protein: CASSQGDRHTGELFF. V and J are TRBV4-3 and TRBJ2-2, with TRBD1 matching over 8 bases. V was pared by 1 base and J by 3 bases, with 1 base of the junction left unmatched. Germline V gene lookup returns CDR1 LGHNA and CDR2 YSLEER. This CDR3 comprises 15 residues.